These T cell receptor beta chains were read from a single sample in a study of OX40 agonist ivuxolimab in advanced cancers. Clones were read by immunoSEQ multiplex PCR, and TCRdb kept only the in-frame ones, dropping some. The table has about 77,000 clones, about nine tenths seen once; the top ten hold around 0.56%. The source was CD4+ or CD8+ T cells sorted from blood, collected in a trial of the OX40 agonist ivuxolimab. The source is an adult with an advanced solid tumor such as melanoma, head and neck, liver or kidney cancer. Each CDR3 is given with its conserved first and last residue. Fields, in order: CDR3 DNA, CDR3 protein, J gene, V gene, clone size, CDR3 length, D gene. D genes are given only for firm matches. Clone size is shown for a subset of rows, as once, few, many or a class of expanded clone.

DNA: TGTGCCAGTACGCGGGTTGTAGCGACCTCCTCCTCCTACAATGAGCAGTTCTTC
CDR3: CASTRVVATSSSYNEQFF
J: TRBJ2-1
V: TRBV19
size: .
length: 18
D: .

DNA: TGTGCCAGCAGTTTATGGGGGGAGGGGGCTTTCTTT
CDR3: CASSLWGEGAFF
J: TRBJ1-1
V: TRBV28
size: .
length: 12
D: .

DNA: TGTGCCAGCAGTCGACAGGGTTGGAACGAGCAGTACTTC
CDR3: CASSRQGWNEQYF
J: TRBJ2-7
V: TRBV6-6
size: .
length: 13
D: TRBD1

DNA: TGTGCCTGGAGGTGGCGCGGTACGGAGGAGCAGTACTTC
CDR3: CAWRWRGTEEQYF
J: TRBJ2-7
V: TRBV30
size: .
length: 13
D: .

DNA: TGTGCCAGCAGCAGGGGGGGAAACACCATATATTTT
CDR3: CASSRGGNTIYF
J: TRBJ1-3
V: TRBV9
size: few
length: 12
D: .

DNA: TGTGCCTGGTCCAGGGATAATTCACCCCTCCACTTT
CDR3: CAWSRDNSPLHF
J: TRBJ1-6
V: TRBV30
size: .
length: 12
D: .

DNA: TGTGCCAGCAGCTTAGAGATTAGCAATCAGCCCCAGCATTTT
CDR3: CASSLEISNQPQHF
J: TRBJ1-5
V: TRBV11-2
size: .
length: 14
D: .

DNA: TGTGCCAGCAGCTTAGATGGGACAGGGTACACTAACTATGGCTACACCTTC
CDR3: CASSLDGTGYTNYGYTF
J: TRBJ1-2
V: TRBV7-2
size: .
length: 17
D: TRBD1

DNA: TGTGCCAGCAGAAAACCCGGGGCTAATGAAAAACTGTTTTTT
CDR3: CASRKPGANEKLFF
J: TRBJ1-4
V: TRBV27
size: medium-sized
length: 14
D: .

DNA: TGCGCCACCAAGCCCCTAGCGGGACTCACCGGGGAGCTGTTTTTT
CDR3: CATKPLAGLTGELFF
J: TRBJ2-2
V: TRBV5-1
size: .
length: 15
D: TRBD2

DNA: TGTGCCAGCAGTTACGGGCAGAGCTACACCTTC
CDR3: CASSYGQSYTF
J: TRBJ1-2
V: TRBV6-5
size: .
length: 11
D: .

DNA: TGTGCCAGCAGTGAAAGACTAGCGGGAGTAGACGAGCAGTACTTC
CDR3: CASSERLAGVDEQYF
J: TRBJ2-7
V: TRBV2
size: .
length: 15
D: TRBD2